This entry lists 15 T cell receptor beta chains sequenced from one sample in a study of T cell repertoires in cytomegalovirus infection. MiXCR was run by TCRdb on the reads, yielding one entry per CDR3 protein. The table records about 600,000 distinct CDR3 sequences, roughly a quarter of them present only once. The specimen was CD8+ T cells from PBMCs. The source of these receptors is a human donor in good health (CMV status not recorded). Some clones in this sample may be carry-over from other donors' samples.

This clonotype has at least ten counts. The chain couples TRBV6-1 to TRBJ2-1; 7 bases agree with TRBD1. The CDR3 covers 15 residues. Looked up from germline, CDR1 is MNHNS and CDR2 is SASEGT. J gave up 6 bases and V 1 base, and 6 bases lay outside the gene matches. In DNA, the CDR3 is TGTGCCAGCAGTGAAGAGGTGACAGGGTTCAATGAGCAGTTCTTC. Its translation is CASSEEVTGFNEQFF.

The chain has TRBV7-9 and TRBJ2-5, with TRBD1 identical over 9 bases. This CDR3 is 17 amino acids long. CDR1 is SEHNR and CDR2 is FQNEAQ in the germline V gene (reference sequence). The ends lost 6 bases at V and 2 bases at J; junction bases unmatched: 13. CDR3 region: CASSSPSGTGIQETQYF. The CDR3, as DNA: TGTGCCAGCAGTTCCCCTTCCGGGACAGGGATACAAGAGACCCAGTACTTC.

With respect to this clonotype: A junction end diverges from the germline sequence, so it may reflect a read error. This chain uses TRBV4-1 with TRBJ2-1; 7 bases fit TRBD1. CDR3 length: 14 amino acids. In germline, CDR1 is MGHRA, CDR2 YSYEKL. The CDR3 protein is CASNQGTDYNEQFF. Written as DNA, the CDR3 is TGTGCCAGCAACCAAGGGACAGATTACAATGAGCAGTTCTTC.

The rearrangement joins TRBV19 to TRBJ1-1; maybe TRBD1 (5 bases). V lost 7 bases and J 3 bases, leaving 18 bases between the germline ends. CDR1 and CDR2 from the germline V gene are LNHDA and SQIVND (reference sequence). The CDR3 is 15 residues long. The CDR3: CASNRGNGADTEAFF. In DNA, the CDR3 is TGTGCCAGTAACAGAGGAAATGGGGCGGACACTGAAGCTTTCTTT.

This clonotype showed up many times. V and J are TRBV7-9 and TRBJ1-2, with 7 bases matching TRBD1. The V gene end was trimmed by 3 bases and the J gene end by 3 bases; junction bases not matched to a gene: 4. The CDR3 totals 14 residues. Germline values: CDR1 SEHNR, CDR2 FQNEAQ (reference sequence). In DNA form, the CDR3 reads TGTGCCAGCAGCTTCCCTGGACAGGACTATGGCTACACCTTC. The encoded protein is CASSFPGQDYGYTF.

As regards this clonotype: This may be a read error: a much more frequent sequence differs by one nucleotide. The V call is TRBV27, the J call TRBJ1-1; D is perhaps TRBD1 (5 bases). The germline gives CDR1 MNHEY, CDR2 SMNVEV (reference sequence). The CDR3 loop spans 13 amino acids. V lost 5 bases to trimming and J lost 4 bases, with 11 bases between them. The CDR3 DNA sequence: TGTGCCAGCAGTGAGGGACTCCTCACTGAAGCTTTCTTT. Amino acids: CASSEGLLTEAFF.

Details on this clonotype: An end of the junction does not agree with germline; a read error may underlie this. V usage is TRBV7-4 and J usage is TRBJ1-4, with D perhaps matching TRBD1 (6 bases). In germline, CDR1 is SGHVT, CDR2 SQSDAQ. CDR3 size: 15 residues. The CDR3 region is CASSLPGHANEKLFF. The CDR3 DNA is TGTGCCAGTAGCTTACCGGGACACGCTAATGAAAAACTGTTTTTT. The complete variable domain, with remaining parts taken from reference TRBV7-4 and TRBJ1-4, reads GAGVSQSPRYKVAKRGRDVALRCDSISGHVTLYWYRQTLGQGSEVLTYSQSDAQRDKSGRPSGRFSAERPERSVSTLKIQRTEQGDSAVYLCASSLPGHANEKLFFGSGTQLSVL.

CDR3 sequence reads: CASSQWDRGAFGYTF. CDR3 nucleotide sequence: TGTGCCAGCAGCCAGTGGGACAGGGGAGCGTTCGGCTACACCTTC. This sequence joins TRBV14 and TRBJ1-2; 10 nucleotides agree with TRBD1. Germline CDR1 and CDR2: SGHDN and FVKESK. After removal of 3 bases from V and 8 bases from J, the junction contained 9 bases not matched to a gene. The CDR3 is made up of 15 amino acids. The full variable domain, in which reference TRBV14 and TRBJ1-2 provide the parts outside the CDR3, is EAGVTQFPSHSVIEKGQTVTLRCDPISGHDNLYWYRRVMGKEIKFLLHFVKESKQDESGMPNNRFLAERTGGTYSTLKVQPAELEDSGVYFCASSQWDRGAFGYTFGSGTRLTVV.

This clonotype was detected once. A read error may be the cause here, since a much bigger clone is one base away. This rearrangement joins TRBV7-6 to TRBJ1-5, with 10 bases fitting TRBD1. After removal of 6 bases from V and 9 bases from J, the junction contained 8 bases not matched to a gene. The germline V gene has CDR1 SGHVS and CDR2 FNYEAQ. This CDR3 comprises 14 residues. In nucleotides, the CDR3 is TGTGCCAGCAGTTCTCTGGGACAGGGGCGGCCCCAGCATTTT. Its protein product is CASSSLGQGRPQHF.

The chain couples TRBV6-2 or TRBV6-3 to TRBJ1-2; D unclear. V was cut by 10 bases and J by 8 bases, with 14 bases left in between. The CDR3 has 11 residues. Germline V gene sequence: CDR1 MNHEY, CDR2 SVGEGT. CDR3 region: CAIQIDSGYTF. The CDR3 DNA follows: TGTGCCATCCAGATTGACTCGGGCTACACCTTC.

V is TRBV19 and J is TRBJ2-3; 8 nucleotides match TRBD1. The CDR3 has 16 amino acids. Germline V gene data show CDR1 as LNHDA and CDR2 as SQIVND (reference sequence). Trimming removed 7 bases from V and 2 bases from J; junction bases left unmatched: 11. The CDR3 nucleotides are TGTGCCAGTAACTTGGGACAGGCGCCTTTCACAGATACGCAGTATTTT. Translated: CASNLGQAPFTDTQYF.

CDR3 coding DNA: TGTGCCATCAGTGTATGGAGTCCCTCTGGGGCCAACGTCCTGACTTTC. It yields the protein CAISVWSPSGANVLTF. The chain is built from TRBV10-3 and TRBJ2-6; D uncertain. Trimming stripped 4 bases from V and 0 bases from J, with 10 bases between. CDR1 is ENHRY, CDR2 SYGVKD, per germline. CDR3 size: 16 residues.

The count of this clonotype is one. The J gene is TRBJ2-7, the V gene TRBV20-1; D possibly corresponds to TRBD1 (6 bases). This CDR3 has 14 amino acids. V was clipped by 4 bases and J by 3 bases, with 16 bases between them. Germline V gene lookup returns CDR1 DFQATT and CDR2 SNEGSKA (reference sequence). The CDR3 loop is CSATKAGANYEQYV. CDR3 DNA sequence: TGCAGTGCTACAAAAGCAGGGGCTAACTACGAGCAGTACGTC.

The chain has TRBV7-4 and TRBJ2-1; 9 bases fit TRBD2. The V gene end was trimmed by 6 bases and the J gene end by 6 bases; junction bases not matched to a gene: 15. The CDR3 has 17 amino acids. From germline, CDR1 is SGHVT and CDR2 SQSDAQ. DNA of the CDR3: TGTGCCAGCAGTCCGACCGGTAAAAGCGGGGGGAGCAATGAGCAGTTCTTC. Protein product: CASSPTGKSGGSNEQFF.

The sample holds a few counts of this clonotype. This chain links TRBV20-1 with TRBJ2-7, with a tentative D call TRBD1 (5 bases). The CDR3 is 16 residues long. V shed 0 bases and J shed 2 bases, with 17 bases lying between them. The V gene's germline CDR1 is DFQATT and CDR2 SNEGSKA (reference sequence). In nucleotides, the CDR3 is TGCAGTGCTAGAGATCAAGGGGCAGCCCGAGCCTACGAGCAGTACTTC. The encoded protein is CSARDQGAARAYEQYF.